The rows below give T cell receptor beta chains drawn from one sample of a study of cytomegalovirus exposure and HLA in healthy donors. Some clones are missing from TCRdb's copy, which holds only in-frame ones; the method was immunoSEQ multiplex PCR. This sample has 70,000 to 100,000 clones, with 65% to 85% found just once. The sample taken for sequencing was PBMCs. The receptors derive from a man between 18 and 29 years old in good health and CMV-seronegative. Both conserved end residues are part of each CDR3. D genes are given only for firm matches. Clone sizes are given selectively: once, few, many, or a class where the clone is expanded.

clone_size d_call j_call cdr3_length v_call cdr3_aa cdr3_nt
NA TRBD1 TRBJ1-6 15 TRBV9 CASSARQGGNSPLHF TGTGCCAGCAGCGCACGACAGGGAGGCAATTCACCCCTCCACTTT
NA NA TRBJ1-2 15 TRBV29-1 CSVGQNRHSPYGYTF TGCAGCGTTGGTCAAAACAGGCATTCCCCCTATGGCTACACCTTC
NA TRBD1 TRBJ2-7 13 TRBV7-2 CASSFGQEREQYF TGTGCCAGCAGCTTCGGACAGGAGAGGGAGCAGTACTTC
NA NA TRBJ1-1 12 TRBV19 CASSIAGSRAFF TGTGCCAGTAGTATCGCGGGGTCTAGAGCTTTCTTT
NA TRBD1 TRBJ2-7 13 TRBV18 CASSPSGGGEQYF TGTGCCAGCTCACCTTCAGGGGGCGGCGAGCAGTACTTC
NA NA TRBJ1-5 16 TRBV5-1 CASSLGTGMGNQPQHF TGCGCCAGCAGTTTAGGAACGGGGATGGGCAATCAGCCCCAGCATTTT
once TRBD2 TRBJ2-5 17 TRBV5-1 CASSLAVRLARKETQYF TGCGCCAGCAGCTTGGCCGTGCGACTAGCGAGAAAAGAGACCCAGTACTTC
NA NA TRBJ1-1 14 TRBV7-8 CASSLDYGQLEAFF TGTGCCAGCAGCTTAGATTACGGACAGCTTGAAGCTTTCTTT
once NA TRBJ1-1 16 TRBV10-1 CASSEYGDFEGTEAFF TGCGCCAGCAGTGAATACGGGGACTTTGAGGGCACTGAAGCTTTCTTT
NA TRBD1 TRBJ2-5 14 TRBV7-9 CAARGQGLGETQYF TGTGCCGCGCGCGGACAGGGGTTGGGAGAGACCCAGTACTTC
NA NA TRBJ1-5 17 TRBV19 CASSIDQGLYSNQPQHF TGTGCCAGTAGTATAGATCAGGGGCTCTATAGCAATCAGCCCCAGCATTTT
NA NA TRBJ2-2 14 TRBV9 CASSQTGDTGELFF TGTGCCAGCAGCCAGACAGGAGACACCGGGGAGCTGTTTTTT
NA NA TRBJ1-5 14 TRBV27 CASSPRTVDQPQHF TGTGCCAGCAGTCCTAGGACAGTAGATCAGCCCCAGCATTTT
NA NA TRBJ1-6 14 TRBV30 CAWSGVGGNSPLHF TGTGCCTGGAGTGGGGTAGGGGGTAATTCACCCCTCCACTTT
once NA TRBJ2-1 14 TRBV18 CASSPGGAPNEQFF TGTGCCAGCTCACCTGGGGGCGCACCCAATGAGCAGTTCTTC
NA NA TRBJ1-6 15 TRBV5-1 CASSLEQGAYSPLHF TGCGCCAGCAGCTTAGAACAGGGCGCTTATTCACCCCTCCACTTT
NA NA TRBJ2-1 14 TRBV2 CASSEWGLNNEQFF TGTGCCAGCAGTGAGTGGGGACTTAACAATGAGCAGTTCTTC
NA NA TRBJ2-5 15 TRBV4-2 CASSQGAVGQETQYF TGTGCCAGCAGCCAGGGAGCGGTAGGACAAGAGACCCAGTACTTC
NA NA TRBJ1-1 14 TRBV6-5 CASSYQVTNTEAFF TGTGCCAGCAGTTACCAGGTTACGAACACTGAAGCTTTCTTT
NA TRBD2 TRBJ2-3 17 TRBV5-1 CASSLALLAGKEDTQYF TGCGCCAGCAGCTTGGCCTTGCTAGCGGGGAAGGAGGATACGCAGTATTTT
NA NA TRBJ2-7 14 TRBV13 CASSPRGGWYEQYF TGTGCCAGCAGCCCCCGCGGAGGGTGGTACGAGCAGTACTTC
NA NA TRBJ2-3 16 TRBV21-1 CASLGVGGHFTDTQYF TGTGCCAGCCTTGGGGTCGGGGGGCACTTCACAGATACGCAGTATTTT
NA TRBD2 TRBJ2-3 17 TRBV27 CASSYVAGGRGTDTQYF TGTGCCAGCAGCTACGTAGCGGGGGGGCGGGGCACAGATACGCAGTATTTT
NA NA TRBJ1-1 18 TRBV4-1 CASRQVLWPFASDTEAFF TGCGCCAGCAGACAGGTTTTGTGGCCTTTCGCTTCGGACACTGAAGCTTTCTTT
NA NA TRBJ1-3 17 TRBV21-1 CASSKSRDTGSGNTIYF TGTGCCAGCAGCAAAAGTAGAGACACCGGCTCTGGAAACACCATATATTTT
once NA TRBJ1-1 14 TRBV11-2 CASSLAGLNTEAFF TGTGCCAGCAGCTTAGCAGGATTGAACACTGAAGCTTTCTTT
NA NA TRBJ2-7 14 TRBV27 CASSLQALTYEQYF TGTGCCAGCAGTTTACAGGCGTTAACCTACGAGCAGTACTTC
NA TRBD1 TRBJ2-7 16 TRBV7-6 CASSPLWGDREYEQYF TGTGCCAGCAGCCCCCTATGGGGGGACAGGGAATACGAGCAGTACTTC
NA NA TRBJ1-2 16 TRBV7-3 CASSEGQGMSNYGYTF TGTGCCAGCAGCGAGGGGCAGGGGATGTCTAACTATGGCTACACCTTC
once TRBD1 TRBJ1-1 16 TRBV7-3 CASSFSPRGQGTEAFF TGTGCCAGCAGCTTCTCACCCAGGGGGCAAGGGACTGAAGCTTTCTTT
few NA TRBJ1-5 12 TRBV27 CAHPGNNQPQHF TGTGCCCATCCAGGGAACAATCAGCCCCAGCATTTT
NA NA TRBJ1-2 11 TRBV28 CASSPDYGYTF TGTGCCAGCAGCCCAGACTATGGCTACACCTTC
few TRBD1 TRBJ1-5 15 TRBV18 CASSPGGQSNQPQHF TGTGCCAGCTCACCCGGGGGACAGAGCAATCAGCCCCAGCATTTT
NA TRBD1 TRBJ1-2 17 TRBV5-4 CASSRTPGQGALGGYTF TGTGCCAGCAGCCGAACCCCGGGACAGGGGGCCCTCGGCGGCTACACCTTC
NA NA TRBJ2-7 14 TRBV2 CASGPGQGIYEQYF TGTGCCAGCGGCCCCGGGCAGGGGATCTACGAGCAGTACTTC
NA NA TRBJ1-1 16 TRBV18 CASSPLLSGEGTEAFF TGTGCCAGCTCACCACTCCTGTCAGGGGAGGGGACTGAAGCTTTCTTT
few NA TRBJ1-2 11 TRBV29-1 CSVGGDYGYTF TGCAGCGTTGGAGGAGACTATGGCTACACCTTC
NA NA TRBJ1-2 13 TRBV19 CASSPGLTYGYTF TGTGCCAGTAGTCCGGGACTGACCTATGGCTACACCTTC
few NA TRBJ2-3 15 TRBV11-2 CASGGRQGLGDTQYF TGTGCCAGCGGAGGCAGGCAAGGGTTAGGGGATACGCAGTATTTT
NA NA TRBJ2-7 12 TRBV6-1 CASRTDTYEQYF TGTGCCAGCAGAACTGACACCTACGAGCAGTACTTC
NA NA TRBJ2-3 15 TRBV27 CASSPGLAEADTQYF TGTGCCAGCAGCCCGGGACTGGCGGAGGCAGATACGCAGTATTTT
NA TRBD1 TRBJ2-3 17 TRBV13 CASSLGLVGQGGDTQYF TGTGCCAGCAGCTTAGGCTTAGTGGGACAGGGAGGAGATACGCAGTATTTT
NA NA TRBJ2-1 13 TRBV5-1 CASSLGGPNEQFF TGCGCCAGCAGCTTGGGGGGCCCTAATGAGCAGTTCTTC
NA NA TRBJ2-6 18 TRBV5-1 CASSSLDRGLSGANVLTF TGCGCCAGCAGCTCGCTGGACAGAGGACTCTCTGGGGCCAACGTCCTGACTTTC
NA NA TRBJ1-1 17 TRBV19 CASSIDSGYRANTEAFF TGTGCCAGTAGTATAGATTCAGGTTACAGGGCAAACACTGAAGCTTTCTTT
NA TRBD2 TRBJ2-3 18 TRBV4-1 CASSQDRTSGVLADTQYF TGCGCCAGCAGCCAGGATCGGACTAGCGGGGTTCTGGCAGATACGCAGTATTTT
NA NA TRBJ1-6 16 TRBV18 CASSPPGVHEVSPLHF TGTGCCAGCTCACCACCTGGAGTTCACGAAGTCTCACCCCTCCACTTT